This T cell receptor (beta chain) was documented in a study of T-cell memory formation after mild COVID-19. Broader study findings: Pre-infection memory already had some responding clones, implying cross-reactive memory joined. Contracting CD4+ clones were located mainly in CM and EM, and CD8+ clones in EMRA.

As to this clonotype: Its antigen is still unknown.

This CDR3 has 13 amino acids. The germline V gene has CDR1 SEHNR and CDR2 FQNEAQ (reference sequence). Trimming cost V 1 base and J 10 bases; bases outside gene matches: 6. TCRdb independently ran MiXCR on the 5' RACE reads; one entry per CDR3 protein. The sample carries more than 350,000 distinct CDR3 sequences, roughly 21% recorded once. The chain employs TRBV7-9 and TRBJ1-1; 7 nucleotides align to TRBD1. The sequenced sample was PBMCs or a T cell subset sorted from them (not recorded which). The receptor's source is an adult woman who had mild COVID-19 (a few samples of this study predate the infection). Cell type and time point are not known. Here the CDR3 DNA reads TGTGCCAGCAGCTTAGGACAGGGTGACGGAGCTTTCTTT. Protein sequence: CASSLGQGDGAFF. The variable domain in full, with the rest retrieved from reference TRBV7-9 and TRBJ1-1, is DTGVSQNPRHKITKRGQNVTFRCDPISEHNRLYWYRQTLGQGPEFLTYFQNEAQLEKSRLLSDRFSAERPKGSFSTLEIQRTEQGDSAMYLCASSLGQGDGAFFGQGTRLTVV.